One TCR beta chain is described in this entry. The antigen is unknown. Genomic DNA served as template for TCR beta VDJ and CDR3 profiling. TCRdb reprocessed the reads with MiXCR, giving one entry per CDR3 protein. The table records around 200,000 distinct CDR3 sequences, over 60% of them present only once. The record originates from a study of CD8+CD57+ T cells in acquired aplastic anemia. Study outcomes and limitations: Patients versus controls showed no significant CD8+ Simpson's diversity difference. Patients and controls shared 25 to 30 CD8+ CDR3 sequences, which appeared highly expressed in patients and within their immunodominant clones.

V lost 4 bases, J lost 2 bases, and 15 bases stayed unmatched. The CDR3 covers 19 residues. Germline-derived CDR1 and CDR2 are LNHNV and YYDKDF (reference sequence). Sample: sorted CD4+, CD8+, or CD8+CD57+ T cells (not recorded which) from PBMCs. This chain links TRBV15 with TRBJ1-4; the match to TRBD1 covers 8 bases. This TCR derives from a human donor in good health. DNA of the CDR3: TGTGCCACCAGCATCATCGACAGGGGCCCAGCGACGACTAATGAAAAACTGTTTTTT. It translates to CATSIIDRGPATTNEKLFF.